The rows below give T cell receptor beta chains drawn from one sample of a study of blood T cell repertoires in COVID-19. Method: immunoSEQ multiplex PCR; TCRdb's copy keeps in-frame clones and lacks some. The sample carries about 200,000 clones, more than 70% recorded once. Sequenced: PBMCs or T cells enriched from blood (not recorded which). Source of these receptors: a man aged 40-49 years with acute COVID-19. Both conserved end residues are part of each CDR3. The order of the fields is D gene, clone size, V gene, J gene, CDR3 protein, CDR3 DNA. A D gene is named only where the DNA matches it firmly. Clone size is given for some rows only: seen once, a few or many times, or a class if the clone is expanded.

D: TRBD2; size: .; V: TRBV29-1; J: TRBJ2-1; CDR3: CSVQTSGNYNEQFF; DNA: TGCAGCGTGCAGACTAGCGGGAATTATAATGAGCAGTTCTTC
D: .; size: .; V: TRBV29-1; J: TRBJ1-1; CDR3: CSGQQRNTEAFF; DNA: TGCAGCGGCCAACAGAGAAACACTGAAGCTTTCTTT
D: .; size: .; V: TRBV28; J: TRBJ1-5; CDR3: CASSRGGQPQHF; DNA: TGTGCCAGCAGCCGGGGGGGTCAGCCCCAGCATTTT
D: TRBD1; size: .; V: TRBV5-1; J: TRBJ2-7; CDR3: CASSTTGAYEQYF; DNA: TGCGCCAGCAGCACCACAGGGGCCTACGAGCAGTACTTC
D: .; size: .; V: TRBV27; J: TRBJ2-5; CDR3: CASSLSPYQETQYF; DNA: TGTGCCAGCAGTTTATCTCCGTACCAAGAGACCCAGTACTTC
D: .; size: .; V: TRBV6-5; J: TRBJ2-1; CDR3: CASRAGNERGNEQFF; DNA: TGTGCCTCCCGGGCCGGGAACGAGAGAGGCAATGAGCAGTTCTTC
D: TRBD2; size: .; V: TRBV4-2; J: TRBJ2-7; CDR3: CASSQDLAGGLYEQYF; DNA: TGTGCCAGCAGCCAAGATCTTGCGGGAGGGTTATACGAGCAGTACTTC
D: TRBD1; size: once; V: TRBV18; J: TRBJ1-5; CDR3: CASSPGDRENQPQHF; DNA: TGTGCCAGCTCACCCGGAGACAGGGAGAATCAGCCCCAGCATTTT
D: TRBD1; size: .; V: TRBV10-3; J: TRBJ2-5; CDR3: CAISDPGQIQETQYF; DNA: TGTGCCATCAGTGACCCGGGACAGATCCAAGAGACCCAGTACTTC
D: TRBD1; size: .; V: TRBV24-1; J: TRBJ1-5; CDR3: CATSEGDRAQPQHF; DNA: TGTGCCACCAGTGAAGGGGACAGGGCTCAGCCCCAGCATTTT
D: .; size: .; V: TRBV7-3; J: TRBJ2-5; CDR3: CASSSPGSGEDEETQYF; DNA: TGTGCCAGCAGCTCCCCTGGTAGCGGAGAAGACGAAGAGACCCAGTACTTC
D: .; size: few; V: TRBV3-1/TRBV3-2; J: TRBJ2-5; CDR3: CASSPLGVQETQYF; DNA: TGTGCCAGCAGCCCCCTAGGGGTCCAAGAGACCCAGTACTTC
D: TRBD2; size: .; V: TRBV5-6; J: TRBJ2-5; CDR3: CASSLVTAGGPGETQYF; DNA: TGTGCCAGCAGCTTGGTGACAGCGGGAGGGCCGGGAGAGACCCAGTACTTC
D: .; size: .; V: TRBV27; J: TRBJ1-5; CDR3: CASSLTTGRNQPQHF; DNA: TGTGCCAGCAGCCTAACGACTGGCCGCAATCAGCCCCAGCATTTT
D: TRBD1; size: .; V: TRBV5-1; J: TRBJ2-2; CDR3: CASSGGQYTGELFF; DNA: TGCGCCAGCAGCGGGGGACAGTACACCGGGGAGCTGTTTTTT
D: .; size: .; V: TRBV7-9; J: TRBJ1-5; CDR3: CASSPLGKGGNQPQHF; DNA: TGTGCCAGCAGCCCTCTGGGAAAGGGGGGCAATCAGCCCCAGCATTTT
D: .; size: .; V: TRBV12-2; J: TRBJ2-3; CDR3: CASRSKVGVSGGPDTQYF; DNA: TGTGCAAGTCGCTCGAAAGTGGGTGTGTCGGGAGGGCCAGATACGCAGTATTTT
D: TRBD2; size: .; V: TRBV19; J: TRBJ2-6; CDR3: CASSGGGFGANVLTF; DNA: TGTGCCAGTAGTGGCGGGGGATTCGGGGCCAACGTCCTGACTTTC
D: .; size: few; V: TRBV5-5; J: TRBJ1-1; CDR3: CASSLELMKNTEAFF; DNA: TGTGCCAGCAGCCTCGAACTTATGAAGAACACTGAAGCTTTCTTT
D: .; size: .; V: TRBV19; J: TRBJ2-5; CDR3: CASSRPGAKETQYF; DNA: TGTGCCAGTAGTAGGCCAGGGGCTAAAGAGACCCAGTACTTC
D: TRBD2; size: .; V: TRBV5-1; J: TRBJ2-7; CDR3: CASRRTSGSSYEQYF; DNA: TGCGCCAGCAGGCGGACTAGCGGGAGCTCCTACGAGCAGTACTTC
D: .; size: .; V: TRBV12-3/TRBV12-4; J: TRBJ1-1; CDR3: CASSFTSAEAFF; DNA: TGTGCCAGCAGTTTTACGTCAGCTGAAGCTTTCTTT
D: .; size: .; V: TRBV20-1; J: TRBJ2-1; CDR3: CSARDLREQFF; DNA: TGCAGTGCAAGGGACTTAAGGGAGCAGTTCTTC
D: TRBD2; size: .; V: TRBV7-2; J: TRBJ2-7; CDR3: CASSPGRTSGGPYEQYF; DNA: TGTGCCAGCAGCCCCGGGCGGACTAGCGGGGGACCCTACGAGCAGTACTTC
D: .; size: .; V: TRBV28; J: TRBJ1-3; CDR3: CASSLEGTGNTIYF; DNA: TGTGCCAGCAGTTTGGAGGGGACTGGAAACACCATATATTTT
D: TRBD1; size: once; V: TRBV3-1/TRBV3-2; J: TRBJ1-2; CDR3: CASSRTGYGYTF; DNA: TGTGCCAGCAGCCGGACAGGGTATGGCTACACCTTC
D: .; size: .; V: TRBV14; J: TRBJ2-1; CDR3: CASSQARYNEQFF; DNA: TGTGCCAGCAGCCAAGCTAGATACAATGAGCAGTTCTTC
D: TRBD2; size: .; V: TRBV5-1; J: TRBJ2-3; CDR3: CASSLGLAVTDTQYF; DNA: TGCGCCAGCAGCTTAGGTCTAGCGGTCACAGATACGCAGTATTTT
D: .; size: .; V: TRBV9; J: TRBJ1-2; CDR3: CASSVEQTGGYTF; DNA: TGTGCCAGCAGCGTAGAACAAACAGGTGGATACACCTTC
D: .; size: .; V: TRBV7-6; J: TRBJ2-7; CDR3: CASSLETGTLSSYEQYF; DNA: TGTGCCAGCAGCTTAGAGACAGGAACTTTAAGCAGCTACGAGCAGTACTTC
D: .; size: .; V: TRBV2; J: TRBJ1-2; CDR3: CASSEAEIRDYGYTF; DNA: TGTGCCAGCAGTGAAGCTGAAATCCGGGACTATGGCTACACCTTC
D: .; size: .; V: TRBV11-2; J: TRBJ2-3; CDR3: CASSLGQSTDTQYF; DNA: TGTGCCAGCAGCTTAGGTCAGAGCACAGATACGCAGTATTTT
D: TRBD1; size: once; V: TRBV5-1; J: TRBJ2-1; CDR3: CASSPQGGGAYNEQFF; DNA: TGCGCCAGCAGCCCACAGGGGGGCGGGGCCTACAATGAGCAGTTCTTC
D: TRBD2; size: .; V: TRBV4-1; J: TRBJ2-7; CDR3: CASSLRGLAGDEQYF; DNA: TGCGCCAGCAGCCTCAGGGGACTAGCGGGAGACGAGCAGTACTTC
D: TRBD1; size: .; V: TRBV4-3; J: TRBJ2-7; CDR3: CASSQEVGTGHHEQYF; DNA: TGCGCCAGCAGCCAAGAGGTAGGGACAGGGCACCACGAGCAGTACTTC
D: TRBD1; size: .; V: TRBV24-1; J: TRBJ2-2; CDR3: CATSDLTGGSGELFF; DNA: TGTGCCACCAGTGATTTGACAGGGGGCTCCGGGGAGCTGTTTTTT
D: TRBD1; size: .; V: TRBV5-1; J: TRBJ2-7; CDR3: CASSLTGTEYEQYF; DNA: TGCGCCAGCAGCTTAACCGGGACAGAGTACGAGCAGTACTTC
D: TRBD2; size: .; V: TRBV3-1/TRBV3-2; J: TRBJ2-2; CDR3: CASSQLGTTQNTGELFF; DNA: TGTGCCAGCAGCCAATTGGGGACTACGCAGAACACCGGGGAGCTGTTTTTT
D: .; size: .; V: TRBV4-1; J: TRBJ2-1; CDR3: CASSQTAYNEQFF; DNA: TGCGCCAGCAGCCAGACAGCATACAATGAGCAGTTCTTC
D: .; size: .; V: TRBV5-4; J: TRBJ1-2; CDR3: CASSSEGSYGYTF; DNA: TGTGCCAGCAGCTCCGAGGGTTCTTATGGCTACACCTTC
D: TRBD2; size: .; V: TRBV24-1; J: TRBJ2-3; CDR3: CATSLAATDTQYF; DNA: TGTGCCACCAGTCTAGCGGCCACAGATACGCAGTATTTT
D: .; size: .; V: TRBV7-2; J: TRBJ1-1; CDR3: CASSLGTPRGGTEAFF; DNA: TGTGCCAGCAGCTTAGGAACCCCCCGGGGGGGCACTGAAGCTTTCTTT
D: .; size: .; V: TRBV6-2/TRBV6-3; J: TRBJ2-3; CDR3: CASSYSLLDLADTQYF; DNA: TGTGCCAGCAGTTACTCTTTACTAGATCTCGCAGATACGCAGTATTTT
D: .; size: .; V: TRBV19; J: TRBJ2-3; CDR3: CAGRGSSTDTQYF; DNA: TGTGCCGGGCGGGGATCTAGCACAGATACGCAGTATTTT
D: TRBD1; size: .; V: TRBV6-5; J: TRBJ2-7; CDR3: CASRRQGYEQYF; DNA: TGTGCCAGCAGAAGACAGGGGTACGAGCAGTACTTC
D: .; size: .; V: TRBV23-1; J: TRBJ2-4; CDR3: CATLQNHRAKNIQYF; DNA: TGCGCCACCTTACAGAACCATAGAGCCAAAAACATTCAGTACTTC
D: TRBD1; size: .; V: TRBV5-1; J: TRBJ2-5; CDR3: CASRTYRDRGQTQYF; DNA: TGCGCCAGCAGGACATACCGGGACAGGGGACAGACCCAGTACTTC
D: .; size: .; V: TRBV14; J: TRBJ2-3; CDR3: CASSQVSVTQYF; DNA: TGTGCCAGCAGCCAAGTCTCGGTTACGCAGTATTTT
D: .; size: .; V: TRBV30; J: TRBJ1-2; CDR3: CAWSPGVPAF; DNA: TGTGCCTGGAGCCCGGGGGTTCCGGCCTTC
D: TRBD2; size: .; V: TRBV9; J: TRBJ2-1; CDR3: CASSVDWGGGRSSYNEQFF; DNA: TGTGCCAGCAGCGTAGATTGGGGGGGAGGGCGGAGCTCCTACAATGAGCAGTTCTTC
D: TRBD2; size: .; V: TRBV5-4; J: TRBJ2-1; CDR3: CASSSGTSGSYNEQFF; DNA: TGTGCCAGCAGCTCCGGGACTAGCGGGAGCTACAATGAGCAGTTCTTC
D: .; size: once; V: TRBV4-1; J: TRBJ2-1; CDR3: CASSQSVDEQFF; DNA: TGCGCCAGCAGCCAGTCTGTTGATGAGCAGTTCTTC
D: TRBD1; size: .; V: TRBV4-1; J: TRBJ1-6; CDR3: CASSQGQGLENSPLHF; DNA: TGCGCCAGCAGCCAAGGACAGGGTTTGGAAAATTCACCCCTCCACTTT
D: .; size: many; V: TRBV20-1; J: TRBJ2-2; CDR3: CSAKPGELFF; DNA: TGCAGTGCAAAGCCCGGGGAGCTGTTTTTT
D: TRBD1; size: once; V: TRBV9; J: TRBJ1-5; CDR3: CASSPGQDNQPQHF; DNA: TGTGCCAGCAGTCCGGGACAGGACAATCAGCCCCAGCATTTT
D: TRBD2; size: .; V: TRBV4-1; J: TRBJ2-5; CDR3: CASSQDGGWGGETQYF; DNA: TGCGCCAGCAGCCAAGATGGCGGGTGGGGGGGAGAGACCCAGTACTTC
D: TRBD2; size: .; V: TRBV24-1; J: TRBJ2-3; CDR3: CATEGVGGRPDTQYF; DNA: TGTGCCACGGAGGGAGTGGGAGGGAGGCCAGATACGCAGTATTTT
D: .; size: .; V: TRBV28; J: TRBJ1-1; CDR3: CASSGQLNTEAFF; DNA: TGTGCCAGCTCCGGACAGTTGAACACTGAAGCTTTCTTT
D: .; size: .; V: TRBV10-3; J: TRBJ1-5; CDR3: CAIGAGLNQPQHF; DNA: TGTGCCATAGGGGCAGGCCTCAATCAGCCCCAGCATTTT
D: .; size: .; V: TRBV24-1; J: TRBJ2-2; CDR3: CATRRGGGNTGELFF; DNA: TGTGCCACCAGGAGGGGAGGCGGGAACACCGGGGAGCTGTTTTTT